Listed here are 11 T cell receptor beta chains from one sample, sequenced in a study of shared clonotypes between healthy human individuals. This table comes from immunoSEQ multiplex PCR, and its TCRdb copy is limited to in-frame clones, with some not included. This sample yields millions of clones, of which approximately 95% are seen a single time; about 1.1% belongs to the top ten. Naive-designated CD8 cells lacked CD45RO, were positively enriched for CCR7, and omitted terminally differentiated effector memory CD45RA+ cells. Specimen: naive CD8+ T cells sorted from blood. These receptors were taken from a young man in good health.

V and J are TRBV19 and TRBJ2-1; D might be TRBD2 (5 bases). This CDR3 is 13 amino acids long. The V and J ends lost 5 bases and 9 bases respectively, with 14 bases between them. Germline V gene sequence: CDR1 LNHDA, CDR2 SQIVND (reference sequence). Here the CDR3 reads CASSGIARAEQFF. The CDR3, as DNA: TGTGCCAGTAGTGGGATAGCGAGAGCTGAGCAGTTCTTC.

This chain links TRBV6-1 with TRBJ2-7; D is undetermined. Per germline, CDR1 MNHNS and CDR2 SASEGT. V dropped 0 bases and J dropped 6 bases, with 3 bases sitting between them. The CDR3 loop spans 11 amino acids. The CDR3 sequence: CASSEAAEQYF. The CDR3 bases are TGTGCCAGCAGTGAAGCGGCCGAGCAGTACTTC.

Details on this clone: The same CDR3 is also encoded by other DNA sequences in this sample. The chain couples TRBV4-1 to TRBJ2-5, with D possibly being TRBD1 (6 bases). Germline CDR1 reads MGHRA; CDR2 reads YSYEKL. The CDR3 covers 16 residues. Trimming removed 0 bases from V and 2 bases from J, with 13 bases in between. CDR3 nucleotide sequence: TGCGCCAGCAGCCAAGAAGTAGGGACATTTCAAGAGACCCAGTACTTC. Translation gives CASSQEVGTFQETQYF.

The chain recombines TRBV7-9 with TRBJ1-1; D unresolved. CDR1 is SEHNR and CDR2 is FQNEAQ in the germline V gene (reference sequence). V lost 5 bases and J lost 12, with 16 bases in between. The CDR3 has 12 amino acids. The CDR3 coding sequence is TGTGCCAGCAGCGGATTGCCCCAAAACCCTTTCTTT. Residues: CASSGLPQNPFF.

This chain links TRBV7-9 with TRBJ2-1; 8 nucleotides agree with TRBD2. With V trimmed by 0 bases and J by 8 bases, 12 bases remained unmatched. The CDR3 has 17 residues. The V gene's germline CDR1 is SEHNR and CDR2 FQNEAQ (reference sequence). In DNA, the CDR3 is TGTGCCAGCAGCTTAGCGGACGGGGGGGCGTTTGTGGATGAGCAGTTCTTC. Amino acid sequence: CASSLADGGAFVDEQFF.

The chain recombines TRBV6-5 with TRBJ2-5; no clear D. Looked up from germline, CDR1 is MNHEY and CDR2 is SVGAGI. This CDR3 has 11 amino acids. Trimming removed 10 bases from V and 7 bases from J, with 13 bases in between. The CDR3: CATDLLGTQYF. DNA of the CDR3: TGTGCCACCGACCTTCTAGGGACCCAGTACTTC.

The chain is built from TRBV7-9 and TRBJ2-5; perhaps D is TRBD1 or TRBD2 (5 bases each). V gave up 2 bases and J gave up 4 bases, with 14 bases separating them. CDR3 length equals 15 residues. In germline, CDR1 is SEHNR, CDR2 FQNEAQ (reference sequence). Here the CDR3 DNA reads TGTGCCAGCAGCTTATTCCGGGACCCTGGAGAGACCCAGTACTTC. This translates into CASSLFRDPGETQYF.

This clone appeared a single time. The chain recombines TRBV10-3 with TRBJ2-2; D unclear. The V end lost 3 bases, the J end lost 2 bases, and 10 bases lay between the germline ends. Germline V gene sequence: CDR1 ENHRY, CDR2 SYGVKD. The CDR3 contains 15 residues. CDR3: CAISEVTTNTGELFF. The DNA for the CDR3 is TGTGCCATCAGTGAAGTGACAACCAACACCGGGGAGCTGTTTTTT.

CDR3 amino acids: CASSLWGGAADTQYF. CDR3 in DNA: TGTGCCAGCAGTTTATGGGGGGGGGCGGCAGATACGCAGTATTTT. This chain uses TRBV27 with TRBJ2-3; weak D call: TRBD2 (7 bases). Trimming removed 1 base from V and 4 bases from J, with 12 bases in between. The CDR3 spans 15 residues. Germline V CDR1 and CDR2: MNHEY, SMNVEV (reference sequence).

The chain combines TRBV27 with TRBJ2-7; D tentatively reads TRBD1 or TRBD2 (5 bases each). Per the germline V gene, CDR1 is MNHEY and CDR2 is SMNVEV (reference sequence). There are 16 residues in the CDR3. V lost 5 bases to trimming and J lost 3 bases, with 20 bases between them. CDR3 nucleotides: TGTGCCAGCAGTCCTAGCTCAGGGAAGAAACACTACGAGCAGTACTTC. It translates to CASSPSSGKKHYEQYF.

The sample holds one count of this clone. The J gene is TRBJ2-7, the V gene TRBV11-2, with a tentative D call TRBD2 (7 bases). The CDR3 totals 15 residues. The germline V gene has CDR1 SGHAT and CDR2 FQNNGV. The germline V and J ends were trimmed by 1 base and 7 bases, with 17 bases remaining between them. This CDR3 reads CASSLGAGASREQYF. The CDR3 DNA sequence: TGTGCCAGCAGCTTAGGGGCGGGGGCTTCTAGGGAGCAGTACTTC.